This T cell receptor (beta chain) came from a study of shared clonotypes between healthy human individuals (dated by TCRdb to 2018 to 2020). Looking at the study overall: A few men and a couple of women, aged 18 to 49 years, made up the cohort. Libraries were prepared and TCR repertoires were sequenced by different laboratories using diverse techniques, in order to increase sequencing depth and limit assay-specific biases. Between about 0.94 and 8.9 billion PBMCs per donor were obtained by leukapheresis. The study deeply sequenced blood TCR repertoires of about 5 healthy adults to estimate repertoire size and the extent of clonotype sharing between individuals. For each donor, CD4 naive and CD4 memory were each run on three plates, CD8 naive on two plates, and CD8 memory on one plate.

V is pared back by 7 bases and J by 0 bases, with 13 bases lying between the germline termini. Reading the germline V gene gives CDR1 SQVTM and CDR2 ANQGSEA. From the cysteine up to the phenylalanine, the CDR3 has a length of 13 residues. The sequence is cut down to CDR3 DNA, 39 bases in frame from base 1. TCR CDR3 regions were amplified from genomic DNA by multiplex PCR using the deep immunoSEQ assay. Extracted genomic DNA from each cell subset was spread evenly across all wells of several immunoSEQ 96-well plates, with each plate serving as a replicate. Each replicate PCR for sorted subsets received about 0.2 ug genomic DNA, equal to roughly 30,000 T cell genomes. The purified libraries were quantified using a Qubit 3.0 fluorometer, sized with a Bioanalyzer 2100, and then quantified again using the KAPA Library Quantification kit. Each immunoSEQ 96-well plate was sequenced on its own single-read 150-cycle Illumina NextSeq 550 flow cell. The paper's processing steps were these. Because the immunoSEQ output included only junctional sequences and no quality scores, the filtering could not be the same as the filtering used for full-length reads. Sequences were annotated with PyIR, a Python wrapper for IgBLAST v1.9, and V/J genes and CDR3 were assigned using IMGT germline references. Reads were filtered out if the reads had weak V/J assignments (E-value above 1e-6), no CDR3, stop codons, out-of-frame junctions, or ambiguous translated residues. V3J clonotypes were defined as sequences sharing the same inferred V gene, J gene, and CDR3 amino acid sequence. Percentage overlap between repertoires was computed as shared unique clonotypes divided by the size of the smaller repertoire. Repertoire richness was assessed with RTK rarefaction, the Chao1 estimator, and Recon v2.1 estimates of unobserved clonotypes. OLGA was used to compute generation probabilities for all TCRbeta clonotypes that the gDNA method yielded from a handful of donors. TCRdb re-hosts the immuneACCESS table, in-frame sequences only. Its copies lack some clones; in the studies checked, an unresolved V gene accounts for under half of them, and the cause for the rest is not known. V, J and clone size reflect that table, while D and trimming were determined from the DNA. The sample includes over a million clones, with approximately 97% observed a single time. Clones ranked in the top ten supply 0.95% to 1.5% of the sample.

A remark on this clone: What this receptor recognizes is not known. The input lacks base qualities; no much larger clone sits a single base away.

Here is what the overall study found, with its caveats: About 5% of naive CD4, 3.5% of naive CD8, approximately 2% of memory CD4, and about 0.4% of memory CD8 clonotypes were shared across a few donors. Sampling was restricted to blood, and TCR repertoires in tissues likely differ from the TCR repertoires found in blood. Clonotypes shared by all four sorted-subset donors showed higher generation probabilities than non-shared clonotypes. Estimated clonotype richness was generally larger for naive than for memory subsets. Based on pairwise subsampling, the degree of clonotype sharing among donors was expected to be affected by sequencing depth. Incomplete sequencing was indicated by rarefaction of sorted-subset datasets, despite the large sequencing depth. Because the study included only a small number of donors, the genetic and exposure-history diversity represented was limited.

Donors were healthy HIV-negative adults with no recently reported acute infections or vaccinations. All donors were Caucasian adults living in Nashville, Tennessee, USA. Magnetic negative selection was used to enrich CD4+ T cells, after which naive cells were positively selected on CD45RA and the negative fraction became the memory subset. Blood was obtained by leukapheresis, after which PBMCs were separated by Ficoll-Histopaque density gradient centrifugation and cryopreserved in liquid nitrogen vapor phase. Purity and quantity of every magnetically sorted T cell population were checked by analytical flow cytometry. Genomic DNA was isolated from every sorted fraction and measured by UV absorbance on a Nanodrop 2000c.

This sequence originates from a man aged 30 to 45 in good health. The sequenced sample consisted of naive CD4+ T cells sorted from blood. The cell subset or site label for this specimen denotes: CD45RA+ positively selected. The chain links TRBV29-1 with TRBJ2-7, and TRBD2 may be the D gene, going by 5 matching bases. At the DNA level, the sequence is TGCAGCGCCGGACCGGGGTCCTCCTACGAGCAGTACTTC. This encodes CSAGPGSSYEQYF.